Each of the 7 T cell receptor beta chains below was sequenced from the same sample in a study of blood T cell repertoires in COVID-19 (dated by TCRdb to about 2020). Libraries were prepared through the immunoSEQ multiplex PCR assay. The immuneACCESS repertoire file appears here via TCRdb, limited to in-frame rearrangements. These files lack a portion of the clones; in checked studies, under half of the deficit traces to unresolved V genes, and the cause of the others is not known. The sample table records fewer than 450,000 clones; approximately 91% of these occur just once. Together, the top ten hold roughly 6.6% of the sample. Sequencing used peripheral blood. Source of these receptors: a woman in her 70s with COVID-19, enrolled during active disease.

The genes are TRBV9 and TRBJ2-6; TRBD1 might be the D (6 bases). Germline V gene data show CDR1 as SGDLS and CDR2 as YYNGEE. V lost 3 bases and J 2 bases, leaving 9 bases between the germline ends. This CDR3 is 15 amino acids long. The DNA for the CDR3 is TGTGCCAGCAGCGCCTCAGGGGCTGGGGCCAACGTCCTGACTTTC. Protein sequence: CASSASGAGANVLTF.

This clone was seen a handful of times. The V and J genes are TRBV7-2 and TRBJ1-4; a possible D gene is TRBD1 (5 bases). Looked up from germline, CDR1 is SGHTA and CDR2 is FQGNSA. Trimming removed 1 base from V and 8 bases from J, with 14 bases in between. The CDR3 totals 15 residues. This CDR3 is CASSLVAREGEKLFF. CDR3 in DNA: TGTGCCAGCAGCTTAGTGGCCAGGGAAGGAGAAAAACTGTTTTTT.

This chain uses TRBV18 with TRBJ2-5, with 9 bases fitting TRBD2. V lost 4 bases to trimming and J lost 3 bases; unmatched junction nucleotides: 6. Germline CDR1 reads KGHSH; CDR2 reads LQKENI. The CDR3 covers 15 residues. For the CDR3, the DNA is TGTGCCAGCTCACGAGCGTTAGCGGGGGAAGAGACCCAGTACTTC. This translates into CASSRALAGEETQYF.

The rearrangement links TRBV5-6 to TRBJ1-1; TRBD1 is a possible D gene (5 bases). CDR3 length: 12 amino acids. Trimming took 4 bases from V and 5 from J, leaving 9 bases between them. CDR1 is SGHDT and CDR2 is YYEEEE in the germline V gene. This CDR3 is CASSGRGTEAFF. As DNA, the CDR3 is TGTGCCAGCAGCGGCCGGGGGACTGAAGCTTTCTTT.

The V and J genes are TRBV5-1 and TRBJ2-1; perhaps TRBD1 as D (6 bases). The germline V gene has CDR1 SGHRS and CDR2 YFSETQ. The CDR3 extends over 15 amino acids. Trimming removed 3 bases from V and 1 base from J, with 11 bases in between. The CDR3 loop is CASSSHQGSYNEQFF. In DNA form, the CDR3 reads TGCGCCAGCAGCTCCCACCAGGGGTCCTACAATGAGCAGTTCTTC. The whole variable domain, filled in from reference TRBV5-1 and TRBJ2-1, reads KAGVTQTPRYLIKTRGQQVTLSCSPISGHRSVSWYQQTPGQGLQFLFEYFSETQRNKGNFPGRFSGRQFSNSRSEMNVSTLELGDSALYLCASSSHQGSYNEQFFGPGTRLTVL.

This clone was seen only once. The chain uses TRBV28 and TRBJ2-7; 7 nucleotides agree with TRBD1. The CDR3 runs 15 residues. Per germline, CDR1 MDHEN and CDR2 SYDVKM. J gave up 2 bases and V 4 bases, and 8 bases lay outside the gene matches. CDR3 coding DNA: TGTGCCAGCAGTTGGAGGACAGGCTGGACCTACGAGCAGTACTTC. Protein sequence: CASSWRTGWTYEQYF.

The chain links TRBV7-8 to TRBJ1-2, with D maybe TRBD1 (5 bases). The V end was cut by 8 bases, the J end by 7 bases, with 20 bases between. Germline lookup yields CDR1 SGHVS and CDR2 FQNEAQ. This CDR3 comprises 14 residues. CDR3 amino acids: CASGRQGGVGGYTF. DNA of the CDR3: TGTGCCAGCGGCCGGCAGGGCGGGGTGGGTGGCTACACCTTC.